Sequencing of this T cell receptor (beta chain) was carried out in a study of shared clonotypes between healthy human individuals. This clone occurred a few times. What it binds is not known. This table comes from immunoSEQ multiplex PCR, and its TCRdb copy is limited to in-frame clones, with some not included. The sample lists roughly 760,000 clones, about 74% occurring once. Regarding the study as a whole: In several donors, roughly 5.2% of naive CD4 clonotypes appeared in common.

Germline lookup yields CDR1 SGHRS and CDR2 YFSETQ. V shed 2 bases and J shed 3 bases, with 6 bases lying between them. The CDR3 extends over 12 amino acids. The TCR was taken from a woman aged 25 to 39 in good health. Sample: memory CD4+ T cells sorted from blood. The subset: CD45RA-negative fraction. The chain links TRBV5-1 to TRBJ2-7, with D unclear. CDR3 in amino acids: CASSFLGYEQYF. In nucleotides, the CDR3 is TGCGCCAGCAGCTTTCTGGGCTACGAGCAGTACTTC.